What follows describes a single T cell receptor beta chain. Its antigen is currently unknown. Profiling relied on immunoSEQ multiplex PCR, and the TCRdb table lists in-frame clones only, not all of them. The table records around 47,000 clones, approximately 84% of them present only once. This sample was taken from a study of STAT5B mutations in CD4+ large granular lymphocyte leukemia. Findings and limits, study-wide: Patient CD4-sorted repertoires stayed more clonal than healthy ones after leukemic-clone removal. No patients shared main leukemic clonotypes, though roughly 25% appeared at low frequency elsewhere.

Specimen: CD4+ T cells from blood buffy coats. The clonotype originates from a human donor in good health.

CDR3 loop: CASSLRLLSSGNTIYF. The CDR3 DNA reads TGTGCCAGCAGCTTGAGGCTTCTAAGCTCTGGAAACACCATATATTTT. The chain joins TRBV5-8 to TRBJ1-3; unclear D gene. This CDR3 comprises 16 residues. Germline CDR1 is SGHTS and CDR2 is YDEGEE. The germline V and J ends were trimmed by 1 base and 0 bases, with 11 bases remaining between them. Variable domain in full (rest from reference TRBV5-8 and TRBJ1-3): EAGVTQSPTHLIKTRGQQATLRCSPISGHTSVYWYQQALGLGLQFLLWYDEGEERNRGNFPPRFSGRQFPNYSSELNVNALELEDSALYLCASSLRLLSSGNTIYFGEGSWLTVV.